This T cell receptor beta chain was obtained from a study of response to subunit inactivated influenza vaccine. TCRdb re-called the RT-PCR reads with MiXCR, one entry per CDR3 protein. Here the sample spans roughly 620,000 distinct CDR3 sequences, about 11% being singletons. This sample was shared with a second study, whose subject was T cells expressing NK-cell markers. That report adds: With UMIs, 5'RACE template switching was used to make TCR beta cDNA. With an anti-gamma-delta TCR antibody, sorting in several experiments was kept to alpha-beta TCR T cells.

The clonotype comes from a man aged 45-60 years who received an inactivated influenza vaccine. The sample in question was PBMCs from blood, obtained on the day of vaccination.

The CDR3 bases are TGTGCCAGCAGCTTAGGCCTAGCGGGGGACTCCTCCTACGAGCAGTACTTC. It yields the protein CASSLGLAGDSSYEQYF. V usage is TRBV7-2 and J usage is TRBJ2-7; 10 nucleotides agree with TRBD2. Trimming took 1 base from V and 0 from J; bases not matched to a gene: 6. CDR3 length: 17 amino acids. The germline V gene encodes CDR1 SGHTA and CDR2 FQGNSA.